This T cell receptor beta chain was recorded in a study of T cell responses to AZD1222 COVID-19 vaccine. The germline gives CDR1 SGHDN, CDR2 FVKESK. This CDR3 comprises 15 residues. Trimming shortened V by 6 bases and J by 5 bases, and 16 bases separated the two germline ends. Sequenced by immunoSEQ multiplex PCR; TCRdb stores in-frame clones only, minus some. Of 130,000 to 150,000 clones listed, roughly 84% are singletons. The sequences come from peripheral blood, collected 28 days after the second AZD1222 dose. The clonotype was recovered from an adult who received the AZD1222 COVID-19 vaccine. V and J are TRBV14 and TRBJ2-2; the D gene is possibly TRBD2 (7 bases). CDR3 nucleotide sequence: TGTGCCAGCAGATCGGGGAGGGGGATGACCGGGGAGCTGTTTTTT. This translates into CASRSGRGMTGELFF.